A selection of T cell receptor beta chains follows, all from one sample in a study of OX40 agonist ivuxolimab in advanced cancers. Profiled with immunoSEQ multiplex PCR; TCRdb holds only in-frame clones, not every one. This sample has about 12,000 clones; more than 75% occur once, and the top ten carry 25% to 30%. The material was CD4+ or CD8+ T cells sorted from blood, obtained in a trial of the OX40 agonist ivuxolimab. Receptors originate from an adult with an advanced solid tumor such as melanoma, head and neck, liver or kidney cancer. Both conserved end residues are part of each CDR3. Fields, in order: D gene, V gene, clone size, J gene, CDR3 protein, CDR3 DNA. A D gene is named only where the DNA matches it firmly. Clone size, where shown, is once, few, many, or a class for clones that have expanded.

TRBD1	TRBV6-6	.	TRBJ2-7	CASSIPPRDRVSEQYF	TGTGCCAGCAGCATACCTCCCAGGGACAGGGTTTCCGAGCAGTACTTC
.	TRBV6-6	.	TRBJ1-5	CASREHSDSNQPQHF	TGTGCCAGCAGGGAGCACAGCGATAGCAATCAGCCCCAGCATTTT
.	TRBV4-1	.	TRBJ2-7	CASSPRDGQGGEQYF	TGCGCCAGCAGCCCACGGGACGGGCAAGGGGGCGAGCAGTACTTC
TRBD1	TRBV12-5	.	TRBJ1-1	CASGEDRELNTEAFF	TGTGCTAGTGGCGAGGACAGGGAATTGAATACTGAAGCTTTCTTT
TRBD1	TRBV25-1	.	TRBJ2-7	CASSEGTGGEQYF	TGTGCCAGCAGTGAAGGAACAGGGGGAGAGCAGTACTTC
TRBD1	TRBV11-2	.	TRBJ1-2	CASSQRTGTGYTF	TGTGCCAGCAGCCAACGGACAGGGACGGGCTACACCTTC
TRBD2	TRBV10-2	.	TRBJ2-1	CASSESGGKQFF	TGCGCCAGCAGTGAGTCGGGGGGGAAGCAGTTCTTC
.	TRBV9	once	TRBJ1-2	CASSEEREVDSYTF	TGTGCCAGCAGCGAGGAGAGGGAGGTTGATAGCTACACCTTC
.	TRBV6-5	.	TRBJ2-7	CASSYSGGSSYEQYF	TGTGCCAGCAGTTACTCAGGGGGAAGCTCCTACGAGCAGTACTTC
TRBD1	TRBV28	.	TRBJ2-7	CASSFLTGTGGYEQYF	TGTGCCAGCAGTTTCCTAACCGGGACAGGGGGCTACGAGCAGTACTTC
.	TRBV5-1	.	TRBJ2-7	CASSLDLFREQYF	TGCGCCAGCAGCTTGGATTTATTCCGGGAGCAGTACTTC
.	TRBV7-3	few	TRBJ2-6	CASSLKGVRSGANVLTF	TGTGCCAGCAGCTTAAAGGGGGTCCGGTCTGGGGCCAACGTCCTGACTTTC
.	TRBV5-4	.	TRBJ2-7	CASSNTNEQYF	TGCGCCAGCAGTAACACGAACGAGCAGTACTTC
TRBD1	TRBV7-9	.	TRBJ1-5	CASSLAGTGRDNQPQHF	TGTGCCAGCAGCTTAGCAGGGACAGGACGGGACAATCAGCCCCAGCATTTT